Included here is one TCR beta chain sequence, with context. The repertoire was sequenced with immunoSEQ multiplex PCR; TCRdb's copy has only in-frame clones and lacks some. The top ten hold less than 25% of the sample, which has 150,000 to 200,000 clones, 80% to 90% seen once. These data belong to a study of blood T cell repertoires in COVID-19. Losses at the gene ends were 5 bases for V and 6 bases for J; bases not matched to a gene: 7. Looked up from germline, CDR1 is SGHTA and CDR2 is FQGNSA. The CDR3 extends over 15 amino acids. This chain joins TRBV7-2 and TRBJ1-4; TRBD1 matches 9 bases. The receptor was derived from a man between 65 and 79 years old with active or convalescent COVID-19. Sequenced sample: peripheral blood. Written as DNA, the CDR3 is TGTGCCAGCAGCGTCACAGGGGGCGCGTATGAAAAACTGTTTTTT. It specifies CASSVTGGAYEKLFF.